This T cell receptor beta chain was found in a study of T-cell memory formation after mild COVID-19. Sample barcodes and UMIs were carried by the TCR alpha and TCR beta cDNA libraries that 5'RACE generated with constant-segment primers. TCRdb reprocessed the 5' RACE reads via MiXCR and lists one record per CDR3 protein. The data show some 120,000 distinct CDR3 sequences, with approximately 16% seen just once and about 15% held by the top ten. Study results and limitations: CD4/CD8 balance characterized clones contracting day 15 to 85, and CD4+ skew characterized later expanders. Clones which contracted sat mainly in CM and EM if CD4+, and in EMRA if CD8+. Second-wave clones that peaked on day 37 lacked confirmed SARS-CoV-2 specificity.

Trimming cost V 3 bases and J 2 bases; bases outside gene matches: 3. The CDR3 extends over 14 amino acids. From germline, CDR1 is SGHVS and CDR2 FQNEAQ. A few counts support this clonotype. Its antigen remains unknown. The sample comprised PBMCs or a T cell subset sorted from them (not recorded which). The clonotype originates from an adult woman who had mild COVID-19 (a few samples of this study predate the infection). Cell type and time point are not known. V is TRBV7-8 and J is TRBJ2-7, with 8 nucleotides matching TRBD1. CDR3 coding DNA: TGTGCCAGCAGCTTCCGGACAGGGACCTACGAGCAGTACTTC. It is translated as CASSFRTGTYEQYF.